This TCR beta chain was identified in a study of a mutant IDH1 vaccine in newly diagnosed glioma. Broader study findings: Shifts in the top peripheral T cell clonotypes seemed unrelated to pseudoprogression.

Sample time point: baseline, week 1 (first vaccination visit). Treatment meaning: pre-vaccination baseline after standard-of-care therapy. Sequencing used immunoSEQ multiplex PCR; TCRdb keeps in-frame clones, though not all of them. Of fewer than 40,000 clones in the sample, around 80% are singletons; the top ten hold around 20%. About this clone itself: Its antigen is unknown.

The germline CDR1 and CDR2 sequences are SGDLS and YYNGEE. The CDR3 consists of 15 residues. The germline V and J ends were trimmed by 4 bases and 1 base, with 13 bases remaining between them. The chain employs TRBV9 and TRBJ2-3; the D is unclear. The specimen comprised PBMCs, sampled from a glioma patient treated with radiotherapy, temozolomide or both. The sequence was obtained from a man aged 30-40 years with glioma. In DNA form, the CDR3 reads TGTGCCAGCAGCCCTCGGGTAGGACGCACAGATACGCAGTATTTT. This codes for CASSPRVGRTDTQYF.